The rows below give T cell receptor beta chains drawn from one sample of a study of vaccination and CD4 T cells after COVID-19. These receptors' targets are unknown. TCRdb recomputed calls from the PCR reads with MiXCR, one row per CDR3 protein. Among approximately 7,600 distinct CDR3 sequences listed, around 79% were seen once. Sequencing was done on a sample of CD4+ T cells from blood, cultured in vitro. These receptors came from a human donor who had recovered from COVID-19. The CDR3 runs from the conserved cysteine through the conserved F or W.

CDR3 length,V gene,J gene,CDR3 protein
14,TRBV6-1,TRBJ2-7,CASRSGTGAYEQYF
17,TRBV27,TRBJ1-1,CASSLFRGSFMNTEAFF
13,TRBV5-1,TRBJ1-2,CASSLTDNYGYTF
15,TRBV7-8,TRBJ1-1,CASSSTGGGYTEAFF
13,TRBV7-7,TRBJ2-7,CASSLSDRYEQYF
17,TRBV7-9,TRBJ1-1,CASSPTGPTGVPTEAFF
14,TRBV7-2,TRBJ1-1,CASSYGKVNTEAFF
15,TRBV7-2,TRBJ1-1,CASSLAQGAVTEAFF
16,TRBV7-6,TRBJ2-5,CASTSPLITSPETQYF
13,TRBV6-5,TRBJ1-2,CASSYSANYGYTF
18,TRBV7-8,TRBJ2-7,CASSLARLSGTGEYEQYF
15,TRBV28,TRBJ1-6,CASSFPGTGNSPLHF
15,TRBV6-5,TRBJ1-2,CASSYSIQASYGYTF
13,TRBV6-1,TRBJ1-1,CASSEAQDREAFF
16,TRBV19,TRBJ1-5,CASSIWGRGGNQPQHF
13,TRBV10-3,TRBJ1-2,CAISESSAGGYTF
14,TRBV28,TRBJ1-5,CASSLGQFNQPQHF
21,TRBV6-5,TRBJ2-7,CASSYRRDGTGSLRMKYEQYF
13,TRBV20-1,TRBJ1-2,CSAPKQGVYGYTF
12,TRBV6-1,TRBJ1-6,CASRQDNSPLHF
17,TRBV7-2,TRBJ2-5,CASSPHPSGVGQETQYF
12,TRBV7-6,TRBJ2-3,CASSFSTDTQYF
13,TRBV20-1,TRBJ1-2,CSARASTVVDCTF
17,TRBV19,TRBJ2-1,CASSMGRLAGFYNEQFF
15,TRBV7-9,TRBJ1-1,CASSSRLGVETEAFF
15,TRBV18,TRBJ2-4,CASSHRETGGNIQYF